This passage covers 27 T cell receptor beta chains from one sample sequenced in a study of cytomegalovirus exposure and HLA in healthy donors. Measured with immunoSEQ multiplex PCR; TCRdb has only the in-frame clones, and not every one. The table records around 120,000 clones, roughly 90% of them present only once. Sequencing input: PBMCs. The receptors were gathered from a young woman in good health and CMV-seronegative.

There are a few counts of this clone. The V and J genes are TRBV2 and TRBJ1-1, with TRBD1 matching 10 bases. Trimming took 6 bases from V and 5 from J; bases not matched to a gene: 9. The CDR3 is 15 amino acids. CDR1 and CDR2 from the germline V gene are SNHLY and FYNNEI. The CDR3 DNA follows: TGTGCCAGCAGGGACAGGGGGGCCTTTCGTACTGAAGCTTTCTTT. As protein: CASRDRGAFRTEAFF.

The rearrangement uses TRBV6-5 and TRBJ2-5, with TRBD2 matching 12 bases. V was clipped by 8 bases and J by 3 bases; unmatched bases: 7. The length of the CDR3 is 15 residues. Germline assignment: CDR1 MNHEY and CDR2 SVGAGI. The CDR3 loop reads CASSDGLAGKETQYF. CDR3 nucleotides: TGTGCCAGCTCCGACGGACTAGCGGGGAAAGAGACCCAGTACTTC.

The chain carries TRBV7-3 and TRBJ2-3; TRBD2 matches 12 bases. The CDR3 sequence is 15 residues long. The ends lost 5 bases at V and 6 bases at J; junction bases unmatched: 6. CDR1 and CDR2 (germline): SGHTA, FQGTGA. Here the CDR3 reads CASSLLAGGRDTQYF. Here the CDR3 DNA reads TGTGCCAGCAGCCTACTAGCGGGGGGTCGGGATACGCAGTATTTT.

Only one count was recorded for this clone. The J gene is TRBJ2-7, the V gene TRBV29-1, with 7 positions matching TRBD1. CDR3 length: 13 residues. With 7 bases clipped from V and 1 base from J, the junction kept 7 bases outside the gene matches. The germline V gene encodes CDR1 SQVTM and CDR2 ANQGSEA. This CDR3 reads CSGVDRVSYEQYF. The DNA for the CDR3 is TGCAGCGGGGTCGACAGGGTTTCCTACGAGCAGTACTTC.

The chain recombines TRBV6-5 with TRBJ1-5; unclear D gene. The CDR3 extends over 15 amino acids. V shed 0 bases and J shed 3 bases, with 9 bases lying between them. Germline lookup yields CDR1 MNHEY and CDR2 SVGAGI. This CDR3 is CASSYSGGINQPQHF. The DNA for the CDR3 is TGTGCCAGCAGTTACTCGGGCGGGATCAATCAGCCCCAGCATTTT.

The J gene is TRBJ2-5, the V gene TRBV28, with D possibly matching TRBD2 (5 bases). The CDR3 has 14 amino acids. V was pared by 8 bases and J by 5 bases, with 18 bases between. Germline CDR1 is MDHEN and CDR2 is SYDVKM. For the CDR3, the DNA is TGTGCCAGCGGACTCCAGGCCCTAATTGAGACCCAGTACTTC. Amino acid sequence: CASGLQALIETQYF. The variable domain in full, with the rest retrieved from reference TRBV28 and TRBJ2-5, is DVKVTQSSRYLVKRTGEKVFLECVQDMDHENMFWYRQDPGLGLRLIYFSYDVKMKEKGDIPEGYSVSREKKERFSLILESASTNQTSMYLCASGLQALIETQYFGPGTRLLVL.

The chain has TRBV2 and TRBJ2-5; 9 bases are a match to TRBD2. The CDR3 runs 13 residues. CDR1 is SNHLY, CDR2 FYNNEI, per germline. V lost 8 bases and J lost 5; bases outside the gene matches: 6. The DNA for the CDR3 is TGTGCCAGCGCTAGCGGGGTTTGGGAGACCCAGTACTTC. Protein product: CASASGVWETQYF.

This sequence joins TRBV13 and TRBJ2-1; TRBD2 aligns across 11 bases. Germline loops: CDR1 PRHDT, CDR2 FYEKMQ (reference sequence). This CDR3 is built from 15 residues. The V gene end was trimmed by 0 bases and the J gene end by 9 bases; junction bases not matched to a gene: 4. Here the CDR3 DNA reads TGTGCCAGCAGCTTAGGACTAGCGGGAGTTGGTGAGCAGTTCTTC. Protein product: CASSLGLAGVGEQFF.

This chain uses TRBV2 with TRBJ2-1, with D maybe TRBD2 (7 bases). This CDR3 is built from 15 residues. The V end lost 3 bases, the J end lost 4 bases, and 13 bases lay between the germline ends. CDR1 is SNHLY, CDR2 FYNNEI, per germline. CDR3 nucleotide sequence: TGTGCCAGCAGTGAGGTCGGGGGGCCTTACAATGAGCAGTTCTTC. Translation: CASSEVGGPYNEQFF.

The chain has TRBV6-6 and TRBJ2-2, with D possibly TRBD2 on 5 matching bases. The V end was cut by 6 bases, the J end by 0 bases, with 11 bases between. Germline CDR1 MNHNY, CDR2 SVGAGI (reference sequence). This CDR3 comprises 15 residues. CDR3 residues: CASSLVSANTGELFF. The CDR3 region has the DNA TGTGCCAGCAGCCTAGTTAGCGCGAACACCGGGGAGCTGTTTTTT.

This chain uses TRBV5-4 with TRBJ1-6, with 7 bases fitting TRBD1. There are 13 residues in the CDR3. V dropped 4 bases and J dropped 6; count of bases not matched to a gene: 1. Germline V gene data show CDR1 as SGHNT and CDR2 as YYREEE (reference sequence). CDR3 nucleotides: TGTGCCAGCAGCAGGGACAGTAATTCACCCCTCCACTTT. Translating it yields CASSRDSNSPLHF.

This chain joins TRBV7-8 and TRBJ1-5, with 8 bases aligning to TRBD1. This CDR3 region has 15 residues. J was trimmed by 4 bases and V by 6 bases; bases with no gene match: 8. The germline CDR1 and CDR2 sequences are SGHVS and FQNEAQ. In DNA, the CDR3 is TGTGCCAGCAGTCTCAGGGGGCTTGGTAATCAGCCCCAGCATTTT. Protein: CASSLRGLGNQPQHF. Combining the CDR3 with reference TRBV7-8 and TRBJ1-5 gives the whole variable domain GAGVSQSPRYKVAKRGQDVALRCDPISGHVSLFWYQQALGQGPEFLTYFQNEAQLDKSGLPSDRFFAERPEGSVSTLKIQRTQQEDSAVYLCASSLRGLGNQPQHFGDGTRLSIL.

The chain couples TRBV7-2 to TRBJ1-4; possibly TRBD1 for D (5 bases). The germline V and J ends were trimmed by 2 bases and 8 bases, with 15 bases remaining between them. This CDR3 comprises 15 residues. Germline V CDR1 and CDR2: SGHTA, FQGNSA. The CDR3 DNA reads TGTGCCAGCAGCTTAAGGGGCATGAGTAGGGAAAAACTGTTTTTT. Translated: CASSLRGMSREKLFF.

The chain combines TRBV7-2 with TRBJ1-4; D is unresolved. V gave up 2 bases and J gave up 0 bases, with 4 bases separating them. Germline V gives CDR1 SGHTA, CDR2 FQGNSA. The CDR3 spans 14 residues. The CDR3 sequence is CASSLLTTNEKLFF. The CDR3 DNA sequence: TGTGCCAGCAGCTTACTTACAACTAATGAAAAACTGTTTTTT.

This chain connects TRBV11-2 to TRBJ2-7; 11 positions match TRBD2. The length of the CDR3 is 15 residues. V was pared by 0 bases and J by 2 bases, with 0 bases of the junction left unmatched. CDR1 SGHAT and CDR2 FQNNGV come from the germline V gene. The CDR3 here is CASSLDSGRAYEQYF. DNA of the CDR3: TGTGCCAGCAGCTTAGATAGCGGGAGGGCCTACGAGCAGTACTTC.

The genes are TRBV5-1 and TRBJ2-7; the match to TRBD1 covers 7 bases. V lost 5 bases and J lost 5; bases outside the gene matches: 16. Germline V gene data show CDR1 as SGHRS and CDR2 as YFSETQ. CDR3 length equals 16 residues. CDR3 loop: CASSPMGSGTVHEQYF. The CDR3 DNA is TGCGCCAGCAGTCCGATGGGATCCGGGACAGTCCACGAGCAGTACTTC.

J is TRBJ1-2 and V is TRBV6-5, with 7 bases lining up with TRBD1. This CDR3 contains 14 residues. Germline V gene data show CDR1 as MNHEY and CDR2 as SVGAGI. V was clipped by 6 bases and J by 8 bases; unmatched bases: 12. For the CDR3, the DNA is TGTGCCAGCAGCCCCGGACAGGTTAGGGTCGGCTACACCTTC. Amino acid sequence: CASSPGQVRVGYTF.

This sequence joins TRBV7-2 and TRBJ2-5; D possibly corresponds to TRBD2 (7 bases). The CDR3 totals 16 residues. V was clipped by 1 base and J by 5 bases, with 17 bases between them. Per germline, CDR1 SGHTA and CDR2 FQGNSA. CDR3 in DNA: TGTGCCAGCAGCTTAGGTCGTGGCGGGGGCGGGGAGACCCAGTACTTC. This codes for CASSLGRGGGGETQYF.

The chain recombines TRBV5-1 with TRBJ2-2, with a tentative D call TRBD2 (5 bases). The CDR3 extends over 16 amino acids. The V and J ends lost 0 bases and 1 base respectively, with 10 bases between them. The germline CDR1 and CDR2 sequences are SGHRS and YFSETQ. The CDR3 protein is CASSLAKRGNTGELFF. The CDR3 coding sequence is TGCGCCAGCAGCTTGGCCAAACGGGGGAACACCGGGGAGCTGTTTTTT.

This clone came up once. The gene calls are TRBV21-1 and TRBJ2-7; the table's D call, TRBD2, has no DNA check behind it. TRBV21-1 is tagged as a pseudogene. The CDR3 is 14 residues long. The CDR3 spells CASSNRRNTYEQYF. The DNA for the CDR3 is TGTGCCAGCAGCAACCGGCGGAACACCTACGAGCAGTACTTC.

This chain connects TRBV7-2 to TRBJ1-2; D might be TRBD1 (5 bases). V lost 5 bases to trimming and J lost 3 bases, with 22 bases between them. This CDR3 comprises 17 residues. Germline-derived CDR1 and CDR2 are SGHTA and FQGNSA. DNA for the CDR3: TGTGCCAGCAGCACCGGGGGAAGTACTCCCGCTTACTATGGCTACACCTTC. Translation gives CASSTGGSTPAYYGYTF.

The chain joins TRBV5-1 to TRBJ2-5; TRBD1 aligns across 7 bases. J lost 3 bases, V lost 2 bases, and 4 bases had no gene match. Per the germline V gene, CDR1 is SGHRS and CDR2 is YFSETQ. The CDR3 is made up of 14 amino acids. The CDR3 nucleotides are TGCGCCAGCAGCTTTGACAGGGCCGAAGAGACCCAGTACTTC. It specifies CASSFDRAEETQYF.

The V and J genes are TRBV6-5 and TRBJ2-5, with D maybe TRBD1 (5 bases). The CDR3 contains 14 residues. CDR1 and CDR2 from the germline V gene are MNHEY and SVGAGI. V dropped 10 bases and J dropped 4 bases, with 19 bases sitting between them. The CDR3, as DNA: TGTGCCACCAGGAAGGGGCAGTTATCAGAGACCCAGTACTTC. Its translation is CATRKGQLSETQYF.

The V call is TRBV7-2, the J call TRBJ2-1; D is possibly TRBD2 (6 bases). The CDR3 sequence is 16 residues long. Deletions cut 2 bases from V and 8 bases from J, with 19 bases between. In germline, CDR1 is SGHTA, CDR2 FQGNSA. In nucleotides, the CDR3 is TGTGCCAGCAGCTTACCCGTGGCTAGCGTCCAGGATGAGCAGTTCTTC. Translating it yields CASSLPVASVQDEQFF. The full variable domain, with the rest looked up from reference TRBV7-2 and TRBJ2-1, is GAGVSQSPSNKVTEKGKDVELRCDPISGHTALYWYRQSLGQGLEFLIYFQGNSAPDKSGLPSDRFSAERTGGSVSTLTIQRTQQEDSAVYLCASSLPVASVQDEQFFGPGTRLTVL.

The chain joins TRBV6-1 to TRBJ1-1; no firm D call. Germline lookup yields CDR1 MNHNS and CDR2 SASEGT. The ends were cut back, 2 bases at V and 6 bases at J, with 16 bases in the middle. The CDR3 contains 15 residues. The CDR3 DNA sequence: TGTGCCAGCAGTGAACTCCCACCTGGCATACCTGAAGCTTTCTTT. Translated, it gives CASSELPPGIPEAFF.

The chain couples TRBV27 to TRBJ2-5, with 16 bases fitting TRBD2. This CDR3 region has 17 residues. Germline assignment: CDR1 MNHEY and CDR2 SMNVEV (reference sequence). With V trimmed by 6 bases and J by 5 bases, 9 bases remained unmatched. CDR3 sequence (DNA): TGTGCCAGCAGATCATTGGGACTAGCGGGGGGGCAGGAGACCCAGTACTTC. Translation: CASRSLGLAGGQETQYF.

The rearrangement links TRBV5-4 to TRBJ2-3; D gene ambiguous. The CDR3 consists of 12 residues. Germline V gene data show CDR1 as SGHNT and CDR2 as YYREEE (reference sequence). With 4 bases removed from V and 4 bases from J, the gap between germline ends came to 7 bases. DNA for the CDR3: TGTGCCAGCAGCCCGAGTTCAGATACGCAGTATTTT. Translated, it gives CASSPSSDTQYF.